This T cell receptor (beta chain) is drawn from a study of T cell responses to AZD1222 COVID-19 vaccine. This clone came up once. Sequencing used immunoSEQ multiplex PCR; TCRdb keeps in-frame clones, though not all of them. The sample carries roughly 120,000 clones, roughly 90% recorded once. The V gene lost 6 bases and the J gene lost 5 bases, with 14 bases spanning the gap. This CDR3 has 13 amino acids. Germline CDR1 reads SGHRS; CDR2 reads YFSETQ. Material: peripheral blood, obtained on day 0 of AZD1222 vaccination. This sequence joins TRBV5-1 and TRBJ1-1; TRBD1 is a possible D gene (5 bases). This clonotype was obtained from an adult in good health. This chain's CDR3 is CASTLGGSTEAFF. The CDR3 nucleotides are TGCGCCAGCACCCTGGGGGGAAGTACTGAAGCTTTCTTT. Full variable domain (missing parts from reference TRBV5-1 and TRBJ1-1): KAGVTQTPRYLIKTRGQQVTLSCSPISGHRSVSWYQQTPGQGLQFLFEYFSETQRNKGNFPGRFSGRQFSNSRSEMNVSTLELGDSALYLCASTLGGSTEAFFGQGTRLTVV.